This T cell receptor (beta chain) appears in the sequencing data of a study of blood T cell repertoires in COVID-19. Sequencing used immunoSEQ multiplex PCR; TCRdb keeps in-frame clones, though not all of them. The data show over 150,000 clones, about 80% seen once. This clone was picked up many times. The CDR3 extends over 15 amino acids. Trimming removed 6 bases from V and 2 bases from J, with 14 bases in between. The germline gives CDR1 MNHEY, CDR2 SVGAGI. The clonotype was recovered from a woman in her fifties or sixties with acute or convalescent COVID-19. Sequencing used peripheral blood. V is TRBV6-5 and J is TRBJ1-5; D gene uncertain. The CDR3 DNA follows: TGTGCCAGCAGACCCGGGGTTGTGGGCAATCAGCCCCAGCATTTT. Its protein is CASRPGVVGNQPQHF.